Presented here are 25 T cell receptor beta chains from one specimen sequenced in a study of cytomegalovirus exposure and HLA in healthy donors. 13 Jbeta primers and 60 Vbeta primers were used for the PCR. The assay was immunoSEQ multiplex PCR, and TCRdb's table has in-frame clones only and misses some. Of 250,000 to 350,000 clones in the sample, roughly 89% were seen once. Sequenced material: PBMCs. The receptors originated from a man aged 40-49 years in good health and CMV-seropositive.

The chain combines TRBV5-4 with TRBJ2-1; TRBD2 aligns across 9 bases. Trimming removed 3 bases from V and 3 bases from J; junction bases left unmatched: 4. Germline V gene lookup returns CDR1 SGHNT and CDR2 YYREEE (reference sequence). CDR3 length: 15 residues. The CDR3 region has the DNA TGTGCCAGCAGCTCCTTTAGCGGGAGCTACAATGAGCAGTTCTTC. Encoded protein: CASSSFSGSYNEQFF.

The V call is TRBV21-1, the J call TRBJ2-1; no DNA check was done on the table's D call, TRBD2. TRBV21-1 is a pseudogene locus. The length of the CDR3 is 17 residues. CDR3 sequence (DNA): TGTGCCAGCAGCAAATCGGGACTAGCGGGAGCAGGCAATGAGCAGTTCTTC. Translated: CASSKSGLAGAGNEQFF.

This chain connects TRBV19 to TRBJ1-3; maybe TRBD1 (6 bases). This CDR3 contains 14 residues. Germline lookup yields CDR1 LNHDA and CDR2 SQIVND (reference sequence). Trimming left V 10 bases short and J 8 bases short, with 21 bases between. CDR3 amino acids: CATSPWAGVYTIYF. The DNA for the CDR3 is TGTGCCACCTCCCCCTGGGCAGGGGTCTACACCATATATTTT.

V is TRBV28 and J is TRBJ2-7; the match to TRBD2 covers 7 bases. Germline V gives CDR1 MDHEN, CDR2 SYDVKM. The CDR3 has 15 residues. V lost 7 bases and J lost 2; bases outside the gene matches: 11. The CDR3 DNA follows: TGTGCCAGCATATTTCGGGTAGCGGGCGCCTACGAGCAGTACTTC. As protein: CASIFRVAGAYEQYF.

This clone was seen just once. The genes are TRBV28 and TRBJ1-3, with TRBD1 as a possible D gene (5 bases). This CDR3 region has 14 residues. Germline V lookup: CDR1 MDHEN, CDR2 SYDVKM. Trimming removed 4 bases from V and 2 bases from J, with 9 bases in between. The CDR3 loop reads CASSSQGTGNTIYF. The DNA of the CDR3 is TGTGCCAGCAGTTCCCAGGGAACTGGAAACACCATATATTTT.

The chain carries TRBV28 and TRBJ2-1; tentative D call: TRBD2 (5 bases). Germline CDR1 reads MDHEN; CDR2 reads SYDVKM. The CDR3 extends over 12 amino acids. Trimming removed 2 bases at V and 12 bases at J, with 11 bases between. DNA of the CDR3: TGTGCCAGCAGTTTAGGTACTAGACCGCAGTTCTTC. Protein product: CASSLGTRPQFF.

The CDR3 sequence is CASRPGRRAEAFF. Here the CDR3 DNA reads TGTGCCAGCAGGCCGGGACGGAGGGCTGAAGCTTTCTTT. The chain joins TRBV6-5 to TRBJ1-1, with D possibly matching TRBD1 (5 bases). This CDR3 spans 13 amino acids. V gave up 6 bases and J gave up 6 bases, with 14 bases separating them. Per germline, CDR1 MNHEY and CDR2 SVGAGI.

The genes are TRBV29-1 and TRBJ2-2; 14 positions match TRBD2. Germline values: CDR1 SQVTM, CDR2 ANQGSEA. The CDR3 loop spans 18 amino acids. V lost 0 bases to trimming and J lost 4 bases; unmatched junction nucleotides: 7. DNA for the CDR3: TGCAGCGTTGAAGAAGGGGGACTAGCGGGAGTAAGCACCGGGGAGCTGTTTTTT. Amino acids: CSVEEGGLAGVSTGELFF.

The chain couples TRBV9 to TRBJ2-5, with 15 bases fitting TRBD2. There are 17 residues in the CDR3. Germline CDR1 and CDR2: SGDLS and YYNGEE. The V and J ends lost 3 bases and 5 bases, in that order; junction bases with no gene match: 8. The CDR3 sequence is CASSASGLAGGLETQYF. The CDR3 DNA reads TGTGCCAGCAGCGCCTCCGGACTAGCGGGAGGGTTGGAGACCCAGTACTTC.

The V gene is TRBV2, the J gene TRBJ2-5; D remains unclear. The CDR3 runs 11 residues. CDR1 is SNHLY and CDR2 is FYNNEI in the germline V gene. The ends were cut back, 6 bases at V and 2 bases at J, with 4 bases in the middle. The CDR3 reads CASRQQETQYF. The CDR3 DNA sequence: TGTGCCAGCAGACAGCAAGAGACCCAGTACTTC.

The chain employs TRBV18 and TRBJ2-1, with TRBD2 identical over 8 bases. Germline V gene sequence: CDR1 KGHSH, CDR2 LQKENI. After removal of 0 bases from V and 8 bases from J, the junction contained 9 bases not matched to a gene. The CDR3 loop spans 16 amino acids. The CDR3 spells CASSPPGSGGVDEQFF. In nucleotides, the CDR3 is TGTGCCAGCTCACCACCGGGCAGCGGGGGAGTGGATGAGCAGTTCTTC. Full variable domain (missing parts from reference TRBV18 and TRBJ2-1): NAGVMQNPRHLVRRRGQEARLRCSPMKGHSHVYWYRQLPEEGLKFMVYLQKENIIDESGMPKERFSAEFPKEGPSILRIQQVVRGDSAAYFCASSPPGSGGVDEQFFGPGTRLTVL.

This clone was found once. This CDR3 reads CASSYRPRQLHEQYF. CDR3 sequence (DNA): TGTGCCAGCAGCTACCGACCTAGACAGCTGCACGAGCAGTACTTC. This chain links TRBV5-6 with TRBJ2-7, with a possible D match to TRBD1 (5 bases). The germline V and J ends were trimmed by 3 bases and 5 bases, with 18 bases remaining between them. The V gene's germline CDR1 is SGHDT and CDR2 YYEEEE. The CDR3 has 15 residues.

This clone was seen more than once but under ten times. The rearrangement uses TRBV6-5 and TRBJ1-1; the match to TRBD1 covers 7 bases. Trimming took 6 bases from V and 0 from J; bases not matched to a gene: 7. From germline, CDR1 is MNHEY and CDR2 SVGAGI. The CDR3 is 15 residues long. CDR3: CASRKGTAMNTEAFF. The CDR3 bases are TGTGCCAGCAGGAAGGGGACAGCTATGAACACTGAAGCTTTCTTT.

This clone was seen just once. The gene calls are TRBV4-3 and TRBJ2-1; TRBD2 aligns across 13 bases. The V segment lost 1 base and the J segment 4 bases; nucleotides outside the gene matches: 1. Germline assignment: CDR1 LGHNA and CDR2 YSLEER. The length of the CDR3 is 16 residues. The CDR3 loop reads CASSQGTSGGYNEQFF. CDR3 in DNA: TGCGCCAGCAGCCAAGGGACTAGCGGGGGTTACAATGAGCAGTTCTTC.

This rearrangement joins TRBV19 to TRBJ2-1; 11 bases are a match to TRBD1. Germline V gene lookup returns CDR1 LNHDA and CDR2 SQIVND (reference sequence). V trimming: 1 base; J trimming: 4 bases; junction bases outside the gene matches: 3. There are 16 residues in the CDR3. The DNA for the CDR3 is TGTGCCAGTAGTATAGGGGACAGGGGGTTTTACAATGAGCAGTTCTTC. It yields the protein CASSIGDRGFYNEQFF.

V usage is TRBV11-2 and J usage is TRBJ2-7; no firm D call. CDR1 is SGHAT, CDR2 FQNNGV, per germline. This CDR3 spans 14 amino acids. V was clipped by 1 base and J by 0 bases, with 7 bases between them. The CDR3 region has the DNA TGTGCCAGCAGCTTAGTACAGCTCTCCTACGAGCAGTACTTC. Protein sequence: CASSLVQLSYEQYF.

The CDR3 coding sequence is TGCGCCAGCAGCTCAACCCGGGAGCTACCAGGAAACACCATATATTTT. Translation gives CASSSTRELPGNTIYF. The chain employs TRBV5-1 and TRBJ1-3; the D is unclear. CDR1 is SGHRS and CDR2 is YFSETQ in the germline V gene. The CDR3 is 16 residues long. V lost 3 bases and J 4 bases, leaving 17 bases between the germline ends.

About this clone itself: The junction shows a germline mismatch at one end, possibly a read error. The chain carries TRBV28 and TRBJ2-7; D remains ambiguous. This CDR3 is 12 amino acids long. CDR1 is MDHEN and CDR2 is SYDVKM in the germline V gene. The CDR3 DNA sequence: TGTGCCAGCAGTTTACAGGCAGGCTCCTCCAACTTC. This encodes CASSLQAGSSNF.

V usage is TRBV27 and J usage is TRBJ2-5, with 7 positions matching TRBD1. This CDR3 has 13 residues. Losses at the gene ends were 5 bases for V and 4 bases for J; bases not matched to a gene: 4. CDR1 and CDR2 from the germline V gene are MNHEY and SMNVEV (reference sequence). The CDR3: CASSTHRGETQYF. DNA of the CDR3: TGTGCCAGCAGTACCCACAGGGGAGAGACCCAGTACTTC.

CDR3: CASSSGQMNTEAFF. The CDR3 DNA sequence: TGTGCCAGCAGCTCGGGACAAATGAACACTGAAGCTTTCTTT. The chain is built from TRBV27 and TRBJ1-1; D is perhaps TRBD1 (6 bases). CDR1 is MNHEY and CDR2 is SMNVEV in the germline V gene (reference sequence). The ends were cut back, 6 bases at V and 0 bases at J, with 11 bases in the middle. The CDR3 runs 14 residues.

The rearrangement joins TRBV5-1 to TRBJ2-2, with D possibly TRBD2 on 7 matching bases. The length of the CDR3 is 16 residues. Germline CDR1 and CDR2: SGHRS and YFSETQ. Trimming pared 0 bases from V and 0 bases from J, leaving 9 bases between. The CDR3 DNA sequence: TGCGCCAGCAGCTTGGCGGGGGGCCCGAACACCGGGGAGCTGTTTTTT. Its protein is CASSLAGGPNTGELFF.

Turning to this clone: Germline and junction disagree at one end, which may indicate a read error. V usage is TRBV7-9 and J usage is TRBJ2-5, with D hard to call. CDR1 is SEHNR and CDR2 is FQNEAQ in the germline V gene (reference sequence). This CDR3 has 14 residues. The CDR3 spells CSSSLVISQETQYF. DNA for the CDR3: TGTTCCAGCAGCTTAGTCATCAGCCAAGAGACCCAGTACTTC.

This chain joins TRBV15 and TRBJ2-1; possible D gene TRBD2, 5 bases. Trimming cost V 0 bases and J 6 bases, with 12 bases left between them. The CDR3 runs to 15 residues. From germline, CDR1 is LNHNV and CDR2 YYDKDF (reference sequence). The CDR3 reads CATSRDKAGRNEQFF. The CDR3 DNA reads TGTGCCACCAGCAGAGACAAGGCGGGCCGCAATGAGCAGTTCTTC. The entire variable domain, with the rest obtained from reference TRBV15 and TRBJ2-1, is as follows: DAMVIQNPRYQVTQFGKPVTLSCSQTLNHNVMYWYQQKSSQAPKLLFHYYDKDFNNEADTPDNFQSRRPNTSFCFLDIRSPGLGDTAMYLCATSRDKAGRNEQFFGPGTRLTVL.

This clone showed up just a few times. The chain recombines TRBV28 with TRBJ1-5; 7 nucleotides agree with TRBD1. Germline CDR1 and CDR2: MDHEN and SYDVKM. This CDR3 has 13 amino acids. Trimming removed 10 bases from V and 2 bases from J; junction bases left unmatched: 5. The CDR3 region is CATRGTGNQPQHF. CDR3 bases: TGTGCCACCAGAGGGACAGGCAATCAGCCCCAGCATTTT.

This chain joins TRBV7-8 and TRBJ1-5; the match to TRBD1 covers 12 bases. J was trimmed by 3 bases and V by 4 bases; bases with no gene match: 13. Looked up from germline, CDR1 is SGHVS and CDR2 is FQNEAQ. The CDR3 covers 19 residues. The CDR3 spells CASSSPGTGGRYDNQPQHF. The CDR3 DNA follows: TGTGCCAGCAGCTCACCCGGGACAGGGGGCCGATATGACAATCAGCCCCAGCATTTT.